This T cell receptor beta chain appears in the sequencing data of a study of cytomegalovirus exposure and HLA in healthy donors. Study observations and caveats: Evidence from a later analysis indicated that most CMV-associated TCR beta chains looked HLA-restricted. Specificity for CMV antigens was confirmed in vitro for a few of the CMV-associated chains. Follow-up analysis seemed to connect common viral pathogens with several of the most significant clusters identified.

Per germline, CDR1 LNHDA and CDR2 SQIVND (reference sequence). The CDR3 runs to 13 residues. V gave up 7 bases and J gave up 13 bases, with 19 bases separating them. Note on this clone: The target antigen is unknown.

13 Jbeta primers and 60 Vbeta primers were used for the PCR. This table comes from immunoSEQ multiplex PCR, and its TCRdb copy is limited to in-frame clones, with some not included. The sample records 45,000 to 65,000 clones, roughly 80% being singletons. This sequence was found in a woman aged 40 to 49 in good health and CMV-seropositive. Sequenced material: PBMCs. V is TRBV19 and J is TRBJ1-4; D is undetermined. CDR3: CASNPSRGLGLFF. The CDR3 DNA reads as TGTGCCAGTAATCCGAGTCGCGGCCTTGGACTGTTTTTT.